One TCR beta chain is described in this entry. Its antigen is undetermined. The sample holds other DNA sequences that translate to the same CDR3. Genomic DNA of every subset was divided equally among multiple immunoSEQ plates. Original processing notes: Junction-only immunoSEQ sequences carried no quality scores, so filtering differed. Profiled with immunoSEQ multiplex PCR; TCRdb holds only in-frame clones, not every one. V, J and clone size were drawn from that table, and D and trimming were deduced from the DNA. The sample has some 1,100,000 clones, about 84% seen once. Deletions cut 1 base from V and 1 base from J, with 8 bases between. The germline CDR1 and CDR2 sequences are SGHRS and YFSETQ. This CDR3 has 14 residues. The data were taken from a study of shared clonotypes between healthy human individuals. Study-wide findings and caveats: It was the non-shared clonotypes that had lower generation probabilities than clonotypes shared by all four donors.

This receptor was obtained from a man aged 18 to 30 in good health. Some clones in this sample may be carry-over from other donors' samples. This chain connects TRBV5-1 to TRBJ1-1; tentative D call: TRBD1 (5 bases). Sequencing was done on a sample of memory CD4+ T cells from PBMCs. Subset given: CD45RA-negative fraction. CDR3 nucleotide sequence: TGCGCCAGCAGCTTGCAGGGACCGAACACTGAAGCTTTCTTT. It is translated as CASSLQGPNTEAFF.